These 30 T cell receptor beta chains originate from one sample sequenced in a study of beta chain features in type 1 diabetes. Study-level findings and limits: Moderately but significantly shorter TCRB CDR3s were found in Type 1 diabetes patients in all four CD4+ subsets.

No antigens are known for them. What was sequenced were expressed TCRB transcripts, since all of the isolated RNA had been reverse transcribed. Here immunoSEQ multiplex PCR was the method, and the copy in TCRdb shows in-frame clones only, minus some. The sample holds about 340,000 clones, roughly 12% seen once. The sequenced sample was naive CD4+ T cells from blood. These receptors were obtained from a woman under 30 with type 1 diabetes.

This rearrangement joins TRBV6-1 to TRBJ2-1; 7 bases match TRBD2. This CDR3 has 16 amino acids. Germline lookup yields CDR1 MNHNS and CDR2 SASEGT. V was clipped by 0 bases and J by 2 bases; unmatched bases: 4. The CDR3 spells CASSEANGRTYNEQFF. Here the CDR3 DNA reads TGTGCCAGCAGTGAAGCCAACGGGAGGACCTACAATGAGCAGTTCTTC.

This sequence joins TRBV18 and TRBJ2-7; 9 bases map to TRBD1. V was pared by 1 base and J by 7 bases, with 11 bases of the junction left unmatched. The CDR3 consists of 16 residues. Germline V gene data show CDR1 as KGHSH and CDR2 as LQKENI. The CDR3 sequence: CASSPQNRGRRDEQYF. The CDR3 DNA is TGTGCCAGCTCACCACAAAACAGGGGGCGCCGGGATGAGCAGTACTTC.

This clone appeared a few times. The chain links TRBV30 to TRBJ1-5, with 9 positions matching TRBD1. V lost 5 bases to trimming and J lost 0 bases; unmatched junction nucleotides: 5. The CDR3 is 15 residues long. Germline assignment: CDR1 GTSNPN and CDR2 SVGIG (reference sequence). This CDR3 is CAWGTGPLSNQPQHF. The CDR3 DNA follows: TGTGCCTGGGGGACAGGGCCTCTTAGCAATCAGCCCCAGCATTTT.

This clone appeared a few times. The gene calls are TRBV30 and TRBJ1-1; 8 bases fit TRBD1. Per the germline V gene, CDR1 is GTSNPN and CDR2 is SVGIG (reference sequence). The CDR3 loop spans 14 amino acids. The V and J ends lost 4 bases and 3 bases, in that order; junction bases with no gene match: 7. The CDR3 region has the DNA TGTGCCTGGACTCAGGGGGCGCCGGACACTGAAGCTTTCTTT. Translating it yields CAWTQGAPDTEAFF.

The rearrangement joins TRBV5-1 to TRBJ1-2; unclear D gene. This CDR3 is built from 12 residues. The germline CDR1 and CDR2 sequences are SGHRS and YFSETQ. The V and J ends lost 3 bases and 2 bases respectively, with 5 bases between them. In DNA, the CDR3 is TGCGCCAGCAGCTCCCAGAACTATGGCTACACCTTC. This codes for CASSSQNYGYTF.

The chain joins TRBV25-1 to TRBJ1-3; D not resolved. Germline-derived CDR1 and CDR2 are MGHDK and SYGVNS. V lost 7 bases and J lost 0, with 13 bases in between. This CDR3 has 15 residues. The CDR3 here is CASMGRPLSGNTIYF. CDR3 coding DNA: TGTGCCAGCATGGGCAGGCCTCTCTCTGGAAACACCATATATTTT.

This rearrangement joins TRBV10-3 to TRBJ2-3; TRBD2 is a possible D gene (6 bases). There are 15 residues in the CDR3. V was pared by 7 bases and J by 2 bases, with 16 bases between. Looked up from germline, CDR1 is ENHRY and CDR2 is SYGVKD. For the CDR3, the DNA is TGTGCCATCACCACTACTGCGGGGCCCACAGATACGCAGTATTTT. Protein sequence: CAITTTAGPTDTQYF.

This clone was seen a few times. V and J are TRBV7-9 and TRBJ2-1; TRBD2 is a possible D gene (6 bases). Germline V gives CDR1 SEHNR, CDR2 FQNEAQ (reference sequence). The CDR3 covers 18 residues. Trimming left V 5 bases short and J 0 bases short, with 20 bases between. The CDR3 region has the DNA TGTGCCAGCAGCAAAAGCCCCTTAGCGGTCAGCTCCTACAATGAGCAGTTCTTC. Its translation is CASSKSPLAVSSYNEQFF.

The V call is TRBV7-9, the J call TRBJ2-3; the D gene is possibly TRBD2 (5 bases). The germline V gene encodes CDR1 SEHNR and CDR2 FQNEAQ (reference sequence). This CDR3 has 15 amino acids. The ends were cut back, 3 bases at V and 1 base at J, with 11 bases in the middle. Here the CDR3 reads CASSLREHGTDTQYF. The CDR3 DNA sequence: TGTGCCAGCAGCTTGAGGGAGCACGGCACAGATACGCAGTATTTT.

The V call is TRBV18, the J call TRBJ2-3; TRBD2 matches at 11 bases. Germline-derived CDR1 and CDR2 are KGHSH and LQKENI. The junction had 4 bases not matched to a gene; V was cut back by 3 bases and J by 5 bases. CDR3 size: 15 residues. The CDR3 bases are TGTGCCAGCTCACCCCCGGGACTAGCGGTAGATACGCAGTATTTT. As protein: CASSPPGLAVDTQYF.

The sample holds a few counts of this clone. V is TRBV1 and J is TRBJ2-7; whether TRBD2, the table's D call, matches the DNA was not checked. TRBV1 is a recognized pseudogene. The CDR3 has 14 residues. CDR3 DNA: TGCACCAGCAGCCAAGAGTGCGGGAGGTACGAGCAGTACGTC. Its translation: CTSSQECGRYEQYV.

In this sample, this clone turned up a few times. This chain joins TRBV11-3 and TRBJ2-1, with TRBD2 identical over 10 bases. Germline assignment: CDR1 SGHNT and CDR2 YENEEA. The junction had 1 base not matched to a gene; V was cut back by 0 bases and J by 2 bases. CDR3 size: 16 residues. CDR3 in DNA: TGTGCCAGCAGCTTAGAAGGACTAGCGGCCTACAATGAGCAGTTCTTC. This codes for CASSLEGLAAYNEQFF.

This clone showed up just a few times. The chain combines TRBV7-9 with TRBJ1-2; D is unresolved. The germline V and J ends were trimmed by 1 base and 1 base, with 10 bases remaining between them. Germline V CDR1 and CDR2: SEHNR, FQNEAQ (reference sequence). This CDR3 has 15 amino acids. The CDR3 DNA follows: TGTGCCAGCAGCTTAGGGCCTGGGAGTAACTATGGCTACACCTTC. It encodes CASSLGPGSNYGYTF.

This chain connects TRBV6-5 to TRBJ2-2, with 7 bases matching TRBD2. This CDR3 region has 15 residues. Germline V gene data show CDR1 as MNHEY and CDR2 as SVGAGI. V trimming: 4 bases; J trimming: 1 base; junction bases outside the gene matches: 3. DNA of the CDR3: TGTGCCAGCAGTTTAGGGACTAAGAACACCGGGGAGCTGTTTTTT. This encodes CASSLGTKNTGELFF.

This clone was picked up a small number of times. J is TRBJ2-4 and V is TRBV6-6, with D hard to call. V was pared by 3 bases and J by 4 bases, with 10 bases between. The CDR3 is made up of 14 amino acids. Germline CDR1 is MNHNY and CDR2 is SVGAGI (reference sequence). The CDR3 is CASSYNSFKNIQYF. CDR3 sequence (DNA): TGTGCCAGCAGTTATAACAGCTTTAAAAACATTCAGTACTTC.

The chain recombines TRBV28 with TRBJ1-1; 9 nucleotides line up with TRBD1. V trimming: 6 bases; J trimming: 11 bases; junction bases outside the gene matches: 7. Germline loops: CDR1 MDHEN, CDR2 SYDVKM. CDR3 length equals 12 residues. The chain's CDR3 is CASRVGTGLAFF. DNA of the CDR3: TGTGCCAGCAGGGTCGGGACAGGGTTGGCTTTCTTT.

This clone appeared a single time. The chain carries TRBV7-9 and TRBJ2-5; D unclear. CDR1 is SEHNR, CDR2 FQNEAQ, per germline (reference sequence). Trimming stripped 1 base from V and 5 bases from J, with 11 bases between. This CDR3 has 14 residues. CDR3 sequence reads: CASSLVQVGETQYF. CDR3 bases: TGTGCCAGCAGCTTAGTGCAGGTTGGGGAGACCCAGTACTTC.

The chain has TRBV29-1 and TRBJ1-1; D is uncertain. Germline CDR1 reads SQVTM; CDR2 reads ANQGSEA. The CDR3 sequence is 13 residues long. Trimming removed 5 bases at V and 0 bases at J, with 10 bases between. CDR3 nucleotides: TGCAGCGTTACCACCAGTATGAACACTGAAGCTTTCTTT. Translating it yields CSVTTSMNTEAFF.

The genes are TRBV29-1 and TRBJ2-7; a weak D match, TRBD1 (6 bases). Trimming removed 7 bases from V and 0 bases from J, with 10 bases in between. Germline lookup yields CDR1 SQVTM and CDR2 ANQGSEA. The CDR3 runs 12 residues. The CDR3 region has the DNA TGCAGCGCTAGGACAGCCTCCTACGAGCAGTACTTC. This translates into CSARTASYEQYF.

The sample holds a few counts of this clone. V usage is TRBV2 and J usage is TRBJ2-7; TRBD1 is a possible D gene (6 bases). The V end was cut by 7 bases, the J end by 2 bases, with 12 bases between. Germline V gene lookup returns CDR1 SNHLY and CDR2 FYNNEI. CDR3 size: 13 residues. The CDR3 DNA reads as TGTGCCAGCACCTCGGGACAAACCTACGAGCAGTACTTC. It encodes CASTSGQTYEQYF. The complete variable domain, with remaining parts taken from reference TRBV2 and TRBJ2-7, reads EPEVTQTPSHQVTQMGQEVILRCVPISNHLYFYWYRQILGQKVEFLVSFYNNEISEKSEIFDDQFSVERPDGSNFTLKIRSTKLEDSAMYFCASTSGQTYEQYFGPGTRLTVT.

Only a few counts were recorded for this clone. CDR3 protein: CASSLFGRGSTEAFF. The DNA of the CDR3 is TGCGCCAGCAGCTTGTTTGGCAGGGGTAGCACTGAAGCTTTCTTT. This rearrangement joins TRBV5-1 to TRBJ1-1; D perhaps matches TRBD1 (6 bases). The CDR3 covers 15 residues. Per the germline V gene, CDR1 is SGHRS and CDR2 is YFSETQ. The ends were cut back, 1 base at V and 4 bases at J, with 14 bases in the middle.

This clone was counted a few times. The rearrangement joins TRBV7-9 to TRBJ1-4; TRBD1 is a possible D gene (5 bases). This CDR3 has 15 amino acids. Looked up from germline, CDR1 is SEHNR and CDR2 is FQNEAQ (reference sequence). Trimming left V 8 bases short and J 8 bases short, with 21 bases between. The CDR3 spells CASSPGGGNSEKLFF. CDR3 nucleotides: TGTGCCAGCTCCCCTGGCGGGGGGAACTCGGAAAAACTGTTTTTT.

This clone was counted only a few times. This sequence joins TRBV19 and TRBJ2-6; D perhaps matches TRBD1 (5 bases). Germline CDR1 reads LNHDA; CDR2 reads SQIVND (reference sequence). The CDR3 runs to 17 residues. The V and J ends lost 3 bases and 0 bases respectively, with 12 bases between them. CDR3 residues: CASSIMTAFSGANVLTF. The CDR3 DNA reads as TGTGCCAGTAGTATCATGACAGCCTTCTCTGGGGCCAACGTCCTGACTTTC.

The chain joins TRBV11-3 to TRBJ2-1; 7 bases are a match to TRBD2. The CDR3 sequence is 17 residues long. Germline CDR1 reads SGHNT; CDR2 reads YENEEA. J lost 4 bases, V lost 1 base, and 10 bases had no gene match. The CDR3 loop is CASSLGVAGKGYNEQFF. The DNA for the CDR3 is TGTGCCAGCAGCTTAGGGGTAGCGGGTAAGGGGTACAATGAGCAGTTCTTC.

This clone was observed a handful of times. The rearrangement uses TRBV5-6 and TRBJ1-1; 7 bases map to TRBD1. The germline V gene has CDR1 SGHDT and CDR2 YYEEEE. The CDR3 sequence is 14 residues long. V gave up 5 bases and J gave up 4 bases; unmatched junction bases: 8. The CDR3 region has the DNA TGTGCCAGCAGGTCGACACAGGGGTCCACTGAAGCTTTCTTT. Protein sequence: CASRSTQGSTEAFF.

This clone was observed a handful of times. The J gene is TRBJ2-7, the V gene TRBV5-1, with 9 bases aligning to TRBD2. This CDR3 comprises 14 residues. Per germline, CDR1 SGHRS and CDR2 YFSETQ. Germline trimming cut 2 bases from V and 7 bases from J; bases unmatched to any gene: 7. The CDR3 DNA reads as TGCGCCAGCAGCTTTGTAGCGGGAGATCTGGAGCAGTACTTC. This sequence encodes CASSFVAGDLEQYF.

The V call is TRBV30, the J call TRBJ1-2; D gene ambiguous. The CDR3 length is 13 residues. Germline V gives CDR1 GTSNPN, CDR2 SVGIG (reference sequence). The ends were cut back, 3 bases at V and 5 bases at J, with 13 bases in the middle. CDR3 sequence: CAWRSEGRYGYTF. The CDR3 nucleotides read TGTGCCTGGAGGAGTGAGGGAAGGTATGGCTACACCTTC.

The table lists this clone with a few counts. The chain carries TRBV6-5 and TRBJ2-1; 9 positions agree with TRBD2. Germline CDR1 and CDR2: MNHEY and SVGAGI. CDR3 length: 14 amino acids. With 2 bases clipped from V and 8 bases from J, the junction kept 4 bases outside the gene matches. This CDR3 reads CASSYERTSDEQFF. The CDR3 bases are TGTGCCAGCAGTTACGAACGGACTAGCGATGAGCAGTTCTTC.

The V call is TRBV30, the J call TRBJ1-2; 10 positions agree with TRBD1. Germline V gene lookup returns CDR1 GTSNPN and CDR2 SVGIG (reference sequence). This CDR3 region has 13 residues. Trimming at V came to 5 bases and at J to 7 bases, leaving 7 bases not matched to a gene. CDR3 residues: CAWQGQGDAGYTF. The CDR3 coding sequence is TGTGCCTGGCAAGGACAGGGGGATGCTGGCTACACCTTC.

CDR3 amino acids: CASFTDWTNTEAFF. CDR3 sequence (DNA): TGTGCCAGCTTCACGGACTGGACGAACACTGAAGCTTTCTTT. The V and J genes are TRBV18 and TRBJ1-1, with D uncertain. The CDR3 sequence is 14 residues long. Germline lookup yields CDR1 KGHSH and CDR2 LQKENI. V was trimmed by 7 bases and J by 1 base, leaving 13 bases between them.